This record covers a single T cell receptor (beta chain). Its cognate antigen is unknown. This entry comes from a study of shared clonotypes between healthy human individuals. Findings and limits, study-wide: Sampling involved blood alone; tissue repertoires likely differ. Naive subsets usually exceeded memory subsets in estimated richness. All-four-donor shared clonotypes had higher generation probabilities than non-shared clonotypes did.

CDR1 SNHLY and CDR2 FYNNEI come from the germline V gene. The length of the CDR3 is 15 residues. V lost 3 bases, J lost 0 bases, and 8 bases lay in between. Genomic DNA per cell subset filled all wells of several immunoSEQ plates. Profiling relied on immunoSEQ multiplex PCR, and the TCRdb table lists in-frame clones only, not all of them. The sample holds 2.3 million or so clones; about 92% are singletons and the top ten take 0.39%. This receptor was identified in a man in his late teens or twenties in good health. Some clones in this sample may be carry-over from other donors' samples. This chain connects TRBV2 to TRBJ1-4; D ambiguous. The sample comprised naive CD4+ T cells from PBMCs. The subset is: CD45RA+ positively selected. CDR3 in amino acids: CASSDYGATNEKLFF. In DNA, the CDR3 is TGTGCCAGCAGTGACTACGGAGCAACTAATGAAAAACTGTTTTTT.